The 11 T cell receptor beta chains below come from one sample, sequenced in a study of T-cell reconstitution after alpha-beta-depleted transplantation in children. Construction of the TCRbeta library involved unique molecular identifiers. MiXCR, run by TCRdb on the PCR reads, gives a single entry per CDR3 protein. The sample records 380,000 or so distinct CDR3 sequences, about an eighth being singletons. The sequenced sample was PBMCs, obtained from the stem cell graft. The receptors here all came from a human donor who donated a stem cell graft to a child with Fanconi anemia.

Only a few counts were recorded for this clonotype. The gene calls are TRBV5-1 and TRBJ1-1; 7 bases are a match to TRBD1. V lost 2 bases to trimming and J lost 6 bases; unmatched junction nucleotides: 10. This CDR3 is built from 15 residues. CDR1 is SGHRS, CDR2 YFSETQ, per germline. CDR3 in DNA: TGCGCCAGCAGCTTCGGAGGACAGGTAGGGTCTGAAGCTTTCTTT. Translated, it gives CASSFGGQVGSEAFF.

The V gene is TRBV6-5, the J gene TRBJ1-3, with D perhaps TRBD1 (6 bases). The V and J ends lost 4 bases and 5 bases respectively, with 15 bases between them. Germline V gene data show CDR1 as MNHEY and CDR2 as SVGAGI. This CDR3 has 15 residues. The CDR3 DNA follows: TGTGCCAGCAGTTTCGCGGACAGTTTCAGAAACACCATATATTTT. This sequence encodes CASSFADSFRNTIYF.

There are many counts of this clonotype. This chain uses TRBV14 with TRBJ2-5, with 7 bases fitting TRBD2. Germline values: CDR1 SGHDN, CDR2 FVKESK. The CDR3 consists of 17 residues. V lost 5 bases to trimming and J lost 4 bases; unmatched junction nucleotides: 16. This CDR3 reads CASSTTERGVVGETQYF. The CDR3 DNA reads TGTGCCAGCAGCACCACCGAACGGGGGGTTGTTGGAGAGACCCAGTACTTC. The variable domain in full, completed from reference TRBV14 and TRBJ2-5, reads EAGVTQFPSHSVIEKGQTVTLRCDPISGHDNLYWYRRVMGKEIKFLLHFVKESKQDESGMPNNRFLAERTGGTYSTLKVQPAELEDSGVYFCASSTTERGVVGETQYFGPGTRLLVL.

The V call is TRBV27, the J call TRBJ2-3; a possible D gene is TRBD1 (5 bases). The CDR3 is made up of 16 amino acids. Germline lookup yields CDR1 MNHEY and CDR2 SMNVEV (reference sequence). The V end lost 8 bases, the J end lost 1 base, and 19 bases lay between the germline ends. CDR3 in amino acids: CASQLSGPFGTDTQYF. CDR3 bases: TGTGCCAGCCAGCTTTCAGGGCCCTTCGGCACAGATACGCAGTATTTT.

V is TRBV29-1 and J is TRBJ1-2; possible D gene TRBD1, 5 bases. Germline values: CDR1 SQVTM, CDR2 ANQGSEA. The CDR3 has 11 amino acids. V lost 5 bases to trimming and J lost 8 bases, with 12 bases between them. The CDR3 DNA is TGCAGCGTTTCGTGGGGGGACGGCTACACCTTC. This sequence encodes CSVSWGDGYTF.

This clonotype was detected a few times. The chain uses TRBV4-2 and TRBJ1-3; 7 bases agree with TRBD1. The germline V gene has CDR1 LGHNA and CDR2 YNFKEQ. CDR3 size: 15 residues. The V and J ends lost 4 bases and 8 bases, in that order; junction bases with no gene match: 11. The CDR3 protein is CASSRSTGTTDTIYF. CDR3 DNA: TGTGCCAGCAGCCGCTCGACAGGGACTACGGACACCATATATTTT.

The sample holds many counts of this clonotype. The V and J genes are TRBV4-3 and TRBJ2-7; the match to TRBD2 covers 11 bases. The length of the CDR3 is 17 residues. The ends lost 0 bases at V and 5 bases at J; junction bases unmatched: 9. CDR1 LGHNA and CDR2 YSLEER come from the germline V gene. The CDR3 DNA reads TGCGCCAGCAGCCAAGACCGCCCTTCTAGCGGGGGGAACGAGCAGTACTTC. This encodes CASSQDRPSSGGNEQYF.

This clonotype showed up just a few times. The CDR3 DNA follows: TGCGCCAGCAGCCGCCTACCTAGGTCTCAGGCCGGGGAGCTGTTTTTT. It translates to CASSRLPRSQAGELFF. V usage is TRBV5-1 and J usage is TRBJ2-2; D ambiguous. V lost 4 bases and J 6 bases, leaving 19 bases between the germline ends. Looked up from germline, CDR1 is SGHRS and CDR2 is YFSETQ. The CDR3 loop spans 16 amino acids.

This clonotype was counted only a few times. The V call is TRBV28, the J call TRBJ2-7, with 11 nucleotides matching TRBD1. This CDR3 is 15 amino acids long. After removal of 3 bases from V and 5 bases from J, the junction contained 6 bases not matched to a gene. Looked up from germline, CDR1 is MDHEN and CDR2 is SYDVKM. CDR3 in amino acids: CASSFPDRGHHEQYF. The CDR3 DNA is TGTGCCAGCAGTTTCCCGGACAGGGGGCACCACGAGCAGTACTTC.

This clonotype was seen ten or more times. The chain couples TRBV5-1 to TRBJ1-1; TRBD1 aligns across 9 bases. The CDR3 runs 15 residues. The germline CDR1 and CDR2 sequences are SGHRS and YFSETQ. With V trimmed by 4 bases and J by 4 bases, 8 bases remained unmatched. The CDR3 is CASSERDRVRTEAFF. In nucleotides, the CDR3 is TGCGCCAGCAGCGAACGGGACAGGGTCCGCACTGAAGCTTTCTTT.

This clonotype has at least ten counts. V usage is TRBV11-2 and J usage is TRBJ1-4, with no clear D. The CDR3 is made up of 14 amino acids. Germline V gene sequence: CDR1 SGHAT, CDR2 FQNNGV. Trimming removed 3 bases from V and 3 bases from J, with 8 bases in between. This chain's CDR3 is CASSFRNPNEKLFF. In DNA, the CDR3 is TGTGCCAGCAGCTTCCGGAACCCTAATGAAAAACTGTTTTTT.